This is a list of T cell receptor beta chains from one sample in a study of cytomegalovirus exposure and HLA in healthy donors. The assay was immunoSEQ multiplex PCR, and TCRdb's table has in-frame clones only and misses some. The sample lists about 120,000 clones, about 79% seen once, with about 4.5% in the top ten. Material: PBMCs. The source is a man younger than 45 in good health and CMV-seropositive. Both conserved end residues are part of each CDR3. Fields, in order: J gene, D gene, V gene, clone size, CDR3 DNA, CDR3 protein. D genes are given only for firm matches. The size field is filled for only some rows; it gives once, few, many or a size class.

J gene: TRBJ2-2
D gene: TRBD2
V gene: TRBV9
clone size: -
CDR3 DNA: TGTGCCAGCAGCGTAGCACTAGCGGGAAACACCGGGGAGCTGTTTTTT
CDR3 protein: CASSVALAGNTGELFF

J gene: TRBJ2-4
D gene: -
V gene: TRBV7-2
clone size: -
CDR3 DNA: TGTGCCAGCAGCTTGATGGGGGGAGCCAAAAACATTCAGTACTTC
CDR3 protein: CASSLMGGAKNIQYF

J gene: TRBJ2-7
D gene: -
V gene: TRBV4-3
clone size: once
CDR3 DNA: TGCGCCAGCAGCCCTGAGATCGCCTCCTCCGAGCAGTACTTC
CDR3 protein: CASSPEIASSEQYF

J gene: TRBJ1-5
D gene: -
V gene: TRBV6-1
clone size: -
CDR3 DNA: TGTGCCAGCAGTGAAGTTGCGACAGTCCATCAGCCCCAGCATTTT
CDR3 protein: CASSEVATVHQPQHF

J gene: TRBJ2-3
D gene: -
V gene: TRBV11-2
clone size: once
CDR3 DNA: TGTGCCAGCAGCTTAGACGCAGGCATGGATACGCAGTATTTT
CDR3 protein: CASSLDAGMDTQYF

J gene: TRBJ2-6
D gene: -
V gene: TRBV6-4
clone size: -
CDR3 DNA: TGTGCCAGCAGTGTGACCCCGAACTCTGGGGCCAACGGCCTGACTTTC
CDR3 protein: CASSVTPNSGANGLTF

J gene: TRBJ2-1
D gene: TRBD2
V gene: TRBV11-3
clone size: once
CDR3 DNA: TGTGCCAGCAGCCCATCTAGCGGGGTCTCCTACAATGAGCAGTTCTTC
CDR3 protein: CASSPSSGVSYNEQFF

J gene: TRBJ2-3
D gene: TRBD1
V gene: TRBV10-3
clone size: -
CDR3 DNA: TGTGCCATCAGCGCGACAGGGGGCACGGGGGCCGTCCCAGATACGCAGTATTTT
CDR3 protein: CAISATGGTGAVPDTQYF

J gene: TRBJ2-5
D gene: TRBD2
V gene: TRBV5-1
clone size: -
CDR3 DNA: TGCGCCAGCAGCCGCACCCTAGCGGGGGAAGAGACCCAGTACTTC
CDR3 protein: CASSRTLAGEETQYF

J gene: TRBJ2-7
D gene: -
V gene: TRBV7-3
clone size: few
CDR3 DNA: TGTGCCAGCAGCATATCCGGGACACCCGCCTACGAGCAGTACTTC
CDR3 protein: CASSISGTPAYEQYF

J gene: TRBJ1-1
D gene: -
V gene: TRBV6-6
clone size: -
CDR3 DNA: TGTGCCAGCAGTTACTGGAAGGGGGAGAGTGAAGCTTTCTTT
CDR3 protein: CASSYWKGESEAFF

J gene: TRBJ1-1
D gene: TRBD1
V gene: TRBV5-1
clone size: few
CDR3 DNA: TGCGCCAGCAGCTTACCGACAGGGTTGAACACTGAAGCTTTCTTT
CDR3 protein: CASSLPTGLNTEAFF

J gene: TRBJ2-3
D gene: -
V gene: TRBV29-1
clone size: -
CDR3 DNA: TGCAGCGTTCTAACAGGGATTCACACAGATACGCAGTATTTT
CDR3 protein: CSVLTGIHTDTQYF

J gene: TRBJ1-1
D gene: TRBD1
V gene: TRBV4-3
clone size: few
CDR3 DNA: TGCGCCAGCAGCCCGGACAGGGGGCAAGAAGCTTTCTTT
CDR3 protein: CASSPDRGQEAFF

J gene: TRBJ1-6
D gene: TRBD1
V gene: TRBV18
clone size: few
CDR3 DNA: TGTGCCAGCTCACCACCGGCCAGGGGGATCTCACCCCTCCACTTT
CDR3 protein: CASSPPARGISPLHF

J gene: TRBJ2-2
D gene: TRBD2
V gene: TRBV9
clone size: -
CDR3 DNA: TGTGCCAGCAGCCCCACCCTAGCGGGAGTAAACACCGGGGAGCTGTTTTTT
CDR3 protein: CASSPTLAGVNTGELFF

J gene: TRBJ1-3
D gene: -
V gene: TRBV13
clone size: -
CDR3 DNA: TGTGCCAGCGGCCCTTCTGGAAACACCATATATTTT
CDR3 protein: CASGPSGNTIYF

J gene: TRBJ2-7
D gene: -
V gene: TRBV5-1
clone size: once
CDR3 DNA: TGCGCCAGCAGCTTGGGAGAACAGGGTGGGCAGGAAGAGCAGTACTTC
CDR3 protein: CASSLGEQGGQEEQYF

J gene: TRBJ2-4
D gene: TRBD1
V gene: TRBV29-1
clone size: -
CDR3 DNA: TGCAGCGGCGGGGACAGGAGAAAAAACATTCAGTACTTC
CDR3 protein: CSGGDRRKNIQYF

J gene: TRBJ1-2
D gene: -
V gene: TRBV7-2
clone size: few
CDR3 DNA: TGTGCCAGCAGCTCCTCATTCGGTGGCTACACCTTC
CDR3 protein: CASSSSFGGYTF

J gene: TRBJ2-7
D gene: -
V gene: TRBV10-3
clone size: -
CDR3 DNA: TGTGCCATCAGTGACAGGGTGGGCCCCTACGAGCAGTACTTC
CDR3 protein: CAISDRVGPYEQYF

J gene: TRBJ2-6
D gene: -
V gene: TRBV5-4
clone size: once
CDR3 DNA: TGTGCCAGCAGATTAGGGGGGGCCAACGTCCCGACTTTC
CDR3 protein: CASRLGGANVPTF

J gene: TRBJ2-5
D gene: -
V gene: TRBV5-8
clone size: -
CDR3 DNA: TGTGCCAGCAGCTTACCCGGAGAGGAGACCCAGTACTTC
CDR3 protein: CASSLPGEETQYF

J gene: TRBJ2-1
D gene: TRBD2
V gene: TRBV11-2
clone size: -
CDR3 DNA: TGTGCCAGCAGCCACTCTAGCGGGAGGGCCAGGGAGCAGTTCTTC
CDR3 protein: CASSHSSGRAREQFF

J gene: TRBJ2-7
D gene: -
V gene: TRBV4-3
clone size: -
CDR3 DNA: TGCGCCAGCAGCCAAGATAGAGGCAAGACCTACGAGCAGTACTTC
CDR3 protein: CASSQDRGKTYEQYF

J gene: TRBJ1-1
D gene: -
V gene: TRBV5-1
clone size: few
CDR3 DNA: TGCGCCAGCACCTCGCGGGCACTCAGCACTGAAGCTTTCTTT
CDR3 protein: CASTSRALSTEAFF

J gene: TRBJ1-5
D gene: -
V gene: TRBV7-2
clone size: -
CDR3 DNA: TGTGCCAGCAGCTTGTTTAGCAGTTCCAATCAGCCCCAGCATTTT
CDR3 protein: CASSLFSSSNQPQHF

J gene: TRBJ1-1
D gene: -
V gene: TRBV7-9
clone size: once
CDR3 DNA: TGTTCCAGCAGCTTAGCCCGGGGCGCGGGGTCCACTGAAGCTTTCTTT
CDR3 protein: CSSSLARGAGSTEAFF

J gene: TRBJ2-1
D gene: TRBD2
V gene: TRBV5-6
clone size: -
CDR3 DNA: TGTGCCAGCAGCCCGGGACTAGCGGGGTACGAGTTACACAATGAGCAGTTCTTC
CDR3 protein: CASSPGLAGYELHNEQFF

J gene: TRBJ2-5
D gene: TRBD2
V gene: TRBV27
clone size: -
CDR3 DNA: TGTGCCAGCAGCTCTAGACTAGCGGGGGGGCCCCAGCCCCCAGGGACCCAGTACTTC
CDR3 protein: CASSSRLAGGPQPPGTQYF

J gene: TRBJ2-5
D gene: -
V gene: TRBV10-3
clone size: few
CDR3 DNA: TGTGCCATCAGTGTTGGGCAGTCCCAAGAGACCCAGTACTTC
CDR3 protein: CAISVGQSQETQYF

J gene: TRBJ2-2
D gene: TRBD2
V gene: TRBV5-4
clone size: -
CDR3 DNA: TGTGCCAGCAGCTTGGAAGGCGGGGGGACCGGGGAGCTGTTTTTT
CDR3 protein: CASSLEGGGTGELFF

J gene: TRBJ2-7
D gene: TRBD2
V gene: TRBV7-2
clone size: once
CDR3 DNA: TGTGCCAGCAGCTTACCTAGCGGGAGTGACGAGCAGTACTTC
CDR3 protein: CASSLPSGSDEQYF

J gene: TRBJ2-2
D gene: TRBD1
V gene: TRBV5-1
clone size: -
CDR3 DNA: TGCGCCAGCAGCTTGGCCAGACAGGGGGCGCGGGACACCGGGGAGCTGTTTTTT
CDR3 protein: CASSLARQGARDTGELFF

J gene: TRBJ1-4
D gene: TRBD1
V gene: TRBV10-3
clone size: -
CDR3 DNA: TGTGCCATCAGCCCGGATGAGGACAGGGGAATCGGTGGGACCATCCGGGGTGAAAAACTGTTTTTT
CDR3 protein: CAISPDEDRGIGGTIRGEKLFF

J gene: TRBJ1-3
D gene: TRBD1
V gene: TRBV30
clone size: -
CDR3 DNA: TGTGCCTGGGGACGGGACAGGGGACTTAGAAACACCATATATTTT
CDR3 protein: CAWGRDRGLRNTIYF

J gene: TRBJ2-5
D gene: TRBD2
V gene: TRBV7-3
clone size: few
CDR3 DNA: TGTGCCAGCGCGCGGGGGGACCAAGAGACCCAGTACTTC
CDR3 protein: CASARGDQETQYF

J gene: TRBJ2-7
D gene: -
V gene: TRBV29-1
clone size: -
CDR3 DNA: TGCAGCGTCCCCTTTGGGGCTAACCCACTCGAGCAGTACTTC
CDR3 protein: CSVPFGANPLEQYF

J gene: TRBJ2-3
D gene: -
V gene: TRBV5-5
clone size: -
CDR3 DNA: TGTGCCAGCAGCCAGTCGGGATCTGGCACAGATACGCAGTATTTT
CDR3 protein: CASSQSGSGTDTQYF

J gene: TRBJ2-5
D gene: TRBD1
V gene: TRBV10-1
clone size: -
CDR3 DNA: TGCGCCAGCAGACACAGCTCAGGGGGCTCATTACGGGAGACCCAGTACTTC
CDR3 protein: CASRHSSGGSLRETQYF

J gene: TRBJ2-1
D gene: -
V gene: TRBV21-1
clone size: -
CDR3 DNA: TGTGCCAGCAGCAAAGACCTTGGACTAGCGGGATACAATGAGCAGTTCTTC
CDR3 protein: CASSKDLGLAGYNEQFF

J gene: TRBJ1-2
D gene: -
V gene: TRBV4-3
clone size: -
CDR3 DNA: TGCGCCAGCAGCCCCCAGGGGCGCCCCTATGGCTACACCTTC
CDR3 protein: CASSPQGRPYGYTF

J gene: TRBJ2-3
D gene: -
V gene: TRBV7-2
clone size: -
CDR3 DNA: TGTGCCAGCAGCGGGGGACTCGCAGCAGATACGCAGTATTTT
CDR3 protein: CASSGGLAADTQYF

J gene: TRBJ1-2
D gene: -
V gene: TRBV2
clone size: -
CDR3 DNA: TGTGCCAACAACCCCGCAGATGGCTACACCTTC
CDR3 protein: CANNPADGYTF

J gene: TRBJ2-2
D gene: -
V gene: TRBV29-1
clone size: -
CDR3 DNA: TGCAGCGTTGACGACAGGACGAACACCGGGGAGCTGTTTTTT
CDR3 protein: CSVDDRTNTGELFF

J gene: TRBJ1-2
D gene: -
V gene: TRBV7-2
clone size: -
CDR3 DNA: TGTGCCAGCAGCCCCAATTGGTCCAGGGGCTACACCTTC
CDR3 protein: CASSPNWSRGYTF

J gene: TRBJ2-7
D gene: -
V gene: TRBV12-5
clone size: medium-sized
CDR3 DNA: TGTGCTAGTGGTTTGGTACTGTCTTTCGCTCAACGATATTACGAGCAGTACTTC
CDR3 protein: CASGLVLSFAQRYYEQYF

J gene: TRBJ2-7
D gene: -
V gene: TRBV19
clone size: -
CDR3 DNA: TGTGCCAGTAGTATGACGGGACTTACCTACGAGCAGTACTTC
CDR3 protein: CASSMTGLTYEQYF

J gene: TRBJ2-3
D gene: TRBD1
V gene: TRBV9
clone size: once
CDR3 DNA: TGTGCCAGCAGCCCACAGGGGACAGGGGAATCAGATACGCAGTATTTT
CDR3 protein: CASSPQGTGESDTQYF

J gene: TRBJ2-7
D gene: -
V gene: TRBV28
clone size: -
CDR3 DNA: TGTGCCAGCTGGCCCGGAAGGCTAACGGGGTCCTTCCCCTACGAGCAGTACTTC
CDR3 protein: CASWPGRLTGSFPYEQYF

J gene: TRBJ1-1
D gene: -
V gene: TRBV19
clone size: -
CDR3 DNA: TGTGCCAGTAGTATAGGGGCGCGCGCTGAAGCTTTCTTT
CDR3 protein: CASSIGARAEAFF

J gene: TRBJ1-2
D gene: TRBD1
V gene: TRBV2
clone size: -
CDR3 DNA: TGTGCCAGCAGTGTGAGGGGGCGAACTAACTATGGCTACACCTTC
CDR3 protein: CASSVRGRTNYGYTF

J gene: TRBJ2-2
D gene: TRBD2
V gene: TRBV30
clone size: -
CDR3 DNA: TGTGCCTGGAGTCTACCCGCCTTATCGGGAGGGAGGAGCGGGGAGCTGTTTTTT
CDR3 protein: CAWSLPALSGGRSGELFF

J gene: TRBJ2-7
D gene: TRBD2
V gene: TRBV30
clone size: once
CDR3 DNA: TGTGCCTGGGCCCTGGGACTAGCGGGAGTAAACGAGCAGTACTTC
CDR3 protein: CAWALGLAGVNEQYF